Sequencing of this TCR beta chain was carried out in a study of T cell repertoires in cytomegalovirus infection. Study-wide background: Signatures in public TCR beta sequences pointed to both CMV infection and matching HLA type.

The V segment lost 6 bases and the J segment 14 bases; nucleotides outside the gene matches: 8. Germline lookup yields CDR1 MNHEY and CDR2 SMNVEV (reference sequence). CDR3 length: 12 residues. One entry per CDR3 protein results from TCRdb running MiXCR on the reads. The repertoire includes some 180,000 distinct CDR3 sequences, roughly 19% of them detected once, and around 3.2% sits in the top ten. This rearrangement joins TRBV27 to TRBJ2-1, with 9 bases aligning to TRBD1. Sequenced: PBMCs. The TCR sequence derives from a human donor in good health (CMV status not recorded). Some clones in this sample may be carry-over from other donors' samples. CDR3 region: CASSLQGARKFF. The CDR3 DNA follows: TGTGCCAGCAGCTTACAGGGGGCGAGGAAGTTCTTC.